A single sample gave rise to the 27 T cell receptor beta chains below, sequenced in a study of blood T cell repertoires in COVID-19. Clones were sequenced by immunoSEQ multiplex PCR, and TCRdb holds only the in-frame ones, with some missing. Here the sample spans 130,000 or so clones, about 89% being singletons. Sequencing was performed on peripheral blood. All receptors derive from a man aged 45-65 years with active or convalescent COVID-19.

The DNA of the CDR3 is TGTGCCAGCAGCCGTCCGGGACAGAGATTTCGAAGCGCTGAAGCTTTCTTT. Amino acids: CASSRPGQRFRSAEAFF. V gene TRBV11-3 combines with J gene TRBJ1-1, with TRBD1 matching over 7 bases. Trimming at V came to 5 bases and at J to 6 bases, leaving 18 bases not matched to a gene. CDR3 length equals 17 residues. CDR1 is SGHNT, CDR2 YENEEA, per germline.

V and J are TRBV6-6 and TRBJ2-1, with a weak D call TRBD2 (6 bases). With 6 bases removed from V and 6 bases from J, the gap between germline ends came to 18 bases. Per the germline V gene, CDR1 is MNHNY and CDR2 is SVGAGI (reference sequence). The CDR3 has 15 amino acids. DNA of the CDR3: TGTGCCAGCAGACACCCCGGGGGACCAGGCAATGAGCAGTTCTTC. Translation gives CASRHPGGPGNEQFF.

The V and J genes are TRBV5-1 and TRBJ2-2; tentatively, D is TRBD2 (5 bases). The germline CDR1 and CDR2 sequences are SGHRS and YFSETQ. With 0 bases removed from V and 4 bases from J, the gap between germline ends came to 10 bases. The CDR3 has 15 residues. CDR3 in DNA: TGCGCCAGCAGCTTGGGAGGGATCGGCACCGGGGAGCTGTTTTTT. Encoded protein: CASSLGGIGTGELFF.

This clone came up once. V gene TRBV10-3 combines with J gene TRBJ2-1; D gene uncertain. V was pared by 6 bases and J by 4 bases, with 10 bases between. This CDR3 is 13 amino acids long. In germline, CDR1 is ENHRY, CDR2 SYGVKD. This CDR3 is CAISSPEYNEQFF. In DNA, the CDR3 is TGTGCCATCAGCTCCCCGGAGTACAATGAGCAGTTCTTC.

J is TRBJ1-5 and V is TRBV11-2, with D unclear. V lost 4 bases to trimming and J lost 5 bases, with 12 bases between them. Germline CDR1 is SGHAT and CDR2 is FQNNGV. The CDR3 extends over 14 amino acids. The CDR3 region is CASSSGGRDQPQHF. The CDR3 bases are TGTGCCAGCAGCTCAGGAGGGAGGGATCAGCCCCAGCATTTT.

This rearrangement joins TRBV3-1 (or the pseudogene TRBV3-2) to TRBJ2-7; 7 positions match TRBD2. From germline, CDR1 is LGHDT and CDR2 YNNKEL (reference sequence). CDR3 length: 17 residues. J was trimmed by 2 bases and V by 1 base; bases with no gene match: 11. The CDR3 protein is CASSQVGSGMKTYEQYF. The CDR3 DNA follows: TGTGCCAGCAGCCAAGTTGGCAGCGGGATGAAGACCTACGAGCAGTACTTC.

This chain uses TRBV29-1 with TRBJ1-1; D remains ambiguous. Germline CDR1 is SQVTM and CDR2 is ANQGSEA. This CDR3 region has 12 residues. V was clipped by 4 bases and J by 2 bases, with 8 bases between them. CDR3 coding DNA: TGCAGCGTTGTTCAGCGAAACACTGAAGCTTTCTTT. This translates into CSVVQRNTEAFF.

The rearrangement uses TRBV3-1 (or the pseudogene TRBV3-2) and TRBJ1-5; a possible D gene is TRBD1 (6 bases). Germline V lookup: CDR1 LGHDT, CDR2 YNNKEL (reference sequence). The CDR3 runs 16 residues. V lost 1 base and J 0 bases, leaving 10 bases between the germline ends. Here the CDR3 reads CASSQGTAYSNQPQHF. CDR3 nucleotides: TGTGCCAGCAGCCAAGGGACAGCTTATAGCAATCAGCCCCAGCATTTT.

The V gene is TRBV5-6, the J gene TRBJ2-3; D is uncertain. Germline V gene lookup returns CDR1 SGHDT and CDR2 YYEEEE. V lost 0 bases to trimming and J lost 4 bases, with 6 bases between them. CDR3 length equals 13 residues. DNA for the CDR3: TGTGCCAGCAGCTTGGTCCGGGCAGATACGCAGTATTTT. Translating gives CASSLVRADTQYF.

CDR3 in DNA: TGCGCCAGCAGTGGTTTGGTAGGGGAGACTAGACCCCGAACGCATGAGCAGTTCTTC. Amino acid sequence: CASSGLVGETRPRTHEQFF. The gene calls are TRBV10-1 and TRBJ2-1; a possible D gene is TRBD2 (6 bases). With 4 bases removed from V and 8 bases from J, the gap between germline ends came to 30 bases. The CDR3 extends over 19 amino acids. The germline V gene encodes CDR1 WNHNN and CDR2 SYGVQD (reference sequence).

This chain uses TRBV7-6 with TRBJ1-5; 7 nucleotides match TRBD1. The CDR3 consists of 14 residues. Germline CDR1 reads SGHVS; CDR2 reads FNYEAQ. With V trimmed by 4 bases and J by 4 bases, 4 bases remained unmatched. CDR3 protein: CASSSGQWNQPQHF. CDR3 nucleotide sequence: TGTGCCAGCAGCTCGGGACAGTGGAATCAGCCCCAGCATTTT.

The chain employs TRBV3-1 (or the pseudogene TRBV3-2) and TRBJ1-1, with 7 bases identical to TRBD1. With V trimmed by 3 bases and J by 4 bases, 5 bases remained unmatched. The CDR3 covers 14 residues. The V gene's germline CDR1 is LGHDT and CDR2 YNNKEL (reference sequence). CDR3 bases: TGTGCCAGCAGCCATCCACGACAGGGCACTGAAGCTTTCTTT. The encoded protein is CASSHPRQGTEAFF.

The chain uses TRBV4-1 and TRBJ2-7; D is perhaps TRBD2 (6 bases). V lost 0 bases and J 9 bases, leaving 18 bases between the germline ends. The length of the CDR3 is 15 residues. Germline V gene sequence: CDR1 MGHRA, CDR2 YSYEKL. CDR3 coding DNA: TGCGCCAGCAGCCAAGATGGGGGGTTCTCAGGTGGGCAGTACTTC. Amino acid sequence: CASSQDGGFSGGQYF.

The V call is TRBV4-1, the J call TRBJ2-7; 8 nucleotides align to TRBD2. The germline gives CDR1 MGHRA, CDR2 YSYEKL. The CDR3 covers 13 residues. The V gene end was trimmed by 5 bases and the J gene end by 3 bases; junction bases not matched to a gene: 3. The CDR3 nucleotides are TGCGCCAGCAGCATCAGCGGGAGCTACGAGCAGTACTTC. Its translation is CASSISGSYEQYF.

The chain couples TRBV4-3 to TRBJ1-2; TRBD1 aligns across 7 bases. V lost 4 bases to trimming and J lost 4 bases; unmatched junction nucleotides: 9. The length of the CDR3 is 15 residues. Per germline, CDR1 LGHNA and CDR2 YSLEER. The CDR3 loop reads CASSLAPGQFYGYTF. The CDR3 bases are TGCGCCAGCAGCCTCGCGCCGGGACAGTTCTATGGCTACACCTTC.

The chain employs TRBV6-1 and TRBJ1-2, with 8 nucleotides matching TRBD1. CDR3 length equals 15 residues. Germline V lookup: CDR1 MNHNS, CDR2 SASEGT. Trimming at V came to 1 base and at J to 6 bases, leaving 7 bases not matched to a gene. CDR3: CASSEETGEVDGYTF. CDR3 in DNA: TGTGCCAGCAGTGAAGAGACAGGGGAGGTGGATGGCTACACCTTC.

The CDR3 nucleotides read TGTGCCAGCAGTTTAGCGGGAGGGCCCACTGAGCAGTTCTTC. As protein: CASSLAGGPTEQFF. The chain recombines TRBV27 with TRBJ2-1; 9 bases agree with TRBD2. The junction had 5 bases not matched to a gene; V was cut back by 2 bases and J by 9 bases. The CDR3 covers 14 residues. Germline values: CDR1 MNHEY, CDR2 SMNVEV (reference sequence).

The CDR3 coding sequence is TGTGCCAGCAGCACCCGACAGGAAGAGACCCAGTACTTC. It codes for CASSTRQEETQYF. The chain employs TRBV5-4 and TRBJ2-5; a weak D match, TRBD1 (6 bases). Germline CDR1 is SGHNT and CDR2 is YYREEE (reference sequence). V lost 4 bases to trimming and J lost 3 bases, with 10 bases between them. CDR3 size: 13 residues.

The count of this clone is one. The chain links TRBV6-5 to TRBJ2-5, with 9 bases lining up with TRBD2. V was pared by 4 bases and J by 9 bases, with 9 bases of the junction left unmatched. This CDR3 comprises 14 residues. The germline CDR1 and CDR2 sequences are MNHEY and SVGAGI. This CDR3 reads CASSSSGAGRAQYF. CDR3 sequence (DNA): TGTGCCAGCAGTTCTAGCGGGGCCGGGAGGGCCCAGTACTTC.

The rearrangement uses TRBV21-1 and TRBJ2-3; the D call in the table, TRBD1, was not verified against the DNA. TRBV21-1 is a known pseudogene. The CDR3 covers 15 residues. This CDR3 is CASSLRDRGRDTQYF. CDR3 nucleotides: TGTGCCAGCAGCCTCCGGGACAGGGGAAGAGATACGCAGTATTTT.

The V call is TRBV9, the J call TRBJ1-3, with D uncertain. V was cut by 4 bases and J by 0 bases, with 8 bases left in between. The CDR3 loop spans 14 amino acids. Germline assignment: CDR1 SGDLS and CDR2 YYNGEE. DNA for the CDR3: TGTGCCAGCAGCTCCGACACCTCTGGAAACACCATATATTTT. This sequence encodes CASSSDTSGNTIYF.

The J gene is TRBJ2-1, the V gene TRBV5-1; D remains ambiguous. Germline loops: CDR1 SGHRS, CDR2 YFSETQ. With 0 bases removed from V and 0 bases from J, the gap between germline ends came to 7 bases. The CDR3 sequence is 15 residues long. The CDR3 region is CASSLVLSSYNEQFF. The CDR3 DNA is TGCGCCAGCAGCTTGGTTCTATCCTCCTACAATGAGCAGTTCTTC.

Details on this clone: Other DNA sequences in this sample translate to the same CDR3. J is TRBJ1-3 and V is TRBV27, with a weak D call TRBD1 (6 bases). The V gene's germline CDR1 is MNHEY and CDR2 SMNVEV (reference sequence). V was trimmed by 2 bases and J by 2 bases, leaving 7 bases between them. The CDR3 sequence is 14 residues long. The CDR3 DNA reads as TGTGCCAGCAGTTTACAGGGGACTGGAAACACCATATATTTT. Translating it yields CASSLQGTGNTIYF.

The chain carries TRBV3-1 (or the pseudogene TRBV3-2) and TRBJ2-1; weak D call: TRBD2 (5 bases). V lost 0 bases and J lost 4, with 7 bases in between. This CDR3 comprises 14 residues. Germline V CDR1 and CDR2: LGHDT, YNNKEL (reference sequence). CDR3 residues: CASSQDTGYNEQFF. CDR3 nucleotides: TGTGCCAGCAGCCAAGATACGGGATACAATGAGCAGTTCTTC.

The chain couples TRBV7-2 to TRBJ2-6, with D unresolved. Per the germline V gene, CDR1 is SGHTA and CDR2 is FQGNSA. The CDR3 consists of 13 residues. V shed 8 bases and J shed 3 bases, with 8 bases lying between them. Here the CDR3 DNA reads TGTGCCAGCTCCCGAGGTGGGGCCAACGTCCTGACTTTC. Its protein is CASSRGGANVLTF.

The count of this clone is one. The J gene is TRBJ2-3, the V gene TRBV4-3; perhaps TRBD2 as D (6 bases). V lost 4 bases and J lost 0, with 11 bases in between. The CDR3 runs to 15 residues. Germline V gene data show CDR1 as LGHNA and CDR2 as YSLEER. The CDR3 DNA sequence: TGCGCCAGCAGCCGGGACTCACGTAGCACAGATACGCAGTATTTT. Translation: CASSRDSRSTDTQYF.

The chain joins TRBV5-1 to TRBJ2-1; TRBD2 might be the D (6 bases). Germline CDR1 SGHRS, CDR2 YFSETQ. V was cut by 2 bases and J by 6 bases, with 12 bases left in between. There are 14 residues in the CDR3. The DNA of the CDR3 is TGCGCCAGCAGCTTCGGGAGTTACGGCAATGAGCAGTTCTTC. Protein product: CASSFGSYGNEQFF.